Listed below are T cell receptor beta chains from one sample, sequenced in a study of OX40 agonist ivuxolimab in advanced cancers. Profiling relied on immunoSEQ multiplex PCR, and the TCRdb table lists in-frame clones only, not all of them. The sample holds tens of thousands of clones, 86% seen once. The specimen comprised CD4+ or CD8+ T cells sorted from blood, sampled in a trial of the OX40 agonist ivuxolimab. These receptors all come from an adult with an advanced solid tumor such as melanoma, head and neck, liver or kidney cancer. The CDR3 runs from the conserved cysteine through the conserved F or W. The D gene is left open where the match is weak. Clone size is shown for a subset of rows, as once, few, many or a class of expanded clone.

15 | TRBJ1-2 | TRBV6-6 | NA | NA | TGTGCCAGCAATCAGGGACCTGCCACTAACTATGGCTACACCTTC | CASNQGPATNYGYTF
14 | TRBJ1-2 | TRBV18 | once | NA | TGTGCCAGCTCACAAGGGGTGGCCGGTACCTTCTACACCTTC | CASSQGVAGTFYTF
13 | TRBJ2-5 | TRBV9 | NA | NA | TGTGCCAGCAGCGTCCAGGGTGGGGAGACCCAGTACTTC | CASSVQGGETQYF
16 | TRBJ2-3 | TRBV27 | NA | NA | TGTGCCAGCGGACCCTCCCCTAAGGGGGGCACAGATACGCAGTATTTT | CASGPSPKGGTDTQYF
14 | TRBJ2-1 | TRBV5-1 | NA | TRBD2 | TGCGCCAGCAGCTTTGGCGGGGGGGGCAATGAGCAGTTCTTC | CASSFGGGGNEQFF
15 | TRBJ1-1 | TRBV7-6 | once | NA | TGTGCCAGCAGCTCCACGACCGATTCAAACACTGAAGCTTTCTTT | CASSSTTDSNTEAFF
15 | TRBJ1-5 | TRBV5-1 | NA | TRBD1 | TGCGCCAGCAGCCCTACCGGGACAGGGGTTCAGCCCCAGCATTTT | CASSPTGTGVQPQHF
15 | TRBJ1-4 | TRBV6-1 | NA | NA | TGTGCCAGCAGTACTAACCGGGCCGCAAATGAAAAACTGTTTTTT | CASSTNRAANEKLFF
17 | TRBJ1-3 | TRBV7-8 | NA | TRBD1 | TGTGCCAGCAGCCCCCGTGCCGGGACAGGGACAGGAAACACCATATATTTT | CASSPRAGTGTGNTIYF
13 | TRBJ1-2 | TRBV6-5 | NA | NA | TGTGCCAGCAGTCCGACAGGACTTTATGGCTACACCTTC | CASSPTGLYGYTF
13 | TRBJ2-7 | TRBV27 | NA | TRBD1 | TGTGCCAGCAGCCGACAGGGTTCGTACGAGCAGTACTTC | CASSRQGSYEQYF
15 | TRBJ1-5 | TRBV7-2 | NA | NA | TGTGCCAGCAGCTTAGGAGGACCTAGCAATCAGCCCCAGCATTTT | CASSLGGPSNQPQHF
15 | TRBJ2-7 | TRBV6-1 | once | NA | TGTGCCAGCAGGAAGGGCTCCAGTAACCCCTACGAGCAGTACTTC | CASRKGSSNPYEQYF
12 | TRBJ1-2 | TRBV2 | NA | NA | TGTGCCAGCAGTGTCAGGGCAGATGGCTACACCTTC | CASSVRADGYTF
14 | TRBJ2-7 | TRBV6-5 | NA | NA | TGTGCCAGCAGTATCAGGGAAGGGGCGGACGAGCAGTACTTC | CASSIREGADEQYF
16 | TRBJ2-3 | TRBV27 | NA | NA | TGTGCCAGCAGTTTAGGGCCGGGGGGCAGCACAGATACGCAGTATTTT | CASSLGPGGSTDTQYF
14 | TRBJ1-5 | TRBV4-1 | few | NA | TGCGCCAGCAGCCAAGGACAGGCTAATCAGCCCCAGCATTTT | CASSQGQANQPQHF
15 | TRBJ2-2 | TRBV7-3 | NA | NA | TGTGCCAGCAGCCCTGGGGGGCTGAACACCGGGGAGCTGTTTTTT | CASSPGGLNTGELFF
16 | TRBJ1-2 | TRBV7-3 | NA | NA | TGTGCCAGCAGCTATGGCGGGGCAGTCCTTAACTATGGCTACACCTTC | CASSYGGAVLNYGYTF
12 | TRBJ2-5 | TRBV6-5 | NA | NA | TGTGCCAGCAGTTACGGCAAAGAGACCCAGTACTTC | CASSYGKETQYF
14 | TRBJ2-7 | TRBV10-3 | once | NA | TGTGCCATCAGTGAAGGGCCAGCGATCTACGAGCAGTACTTC | CAISEGPAIYEQYF
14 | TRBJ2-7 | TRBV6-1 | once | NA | TGTGCCAGCAGTGTGCCGTTAAGCTCCTACGAGCAGTACTTC | CASSVPLSSYEQYF
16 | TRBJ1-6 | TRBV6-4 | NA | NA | TGTGCCAGCAGTGACTCGATCCGCAGCTTAGATTCACCCCTCCACTTT | CASSDSIRSLDSPLHF
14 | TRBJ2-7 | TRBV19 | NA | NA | TGTGCCAGTAGTCCCCTGGACAGTCTATACGAGCAGTACTTC | CASSPLDSLYEQYF
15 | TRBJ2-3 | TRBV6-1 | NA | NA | TGTGCCAGCAGTGAAGGGGATGGGGGGCCCGTCGAGCAGTATTTT | CASSEGDGGPVEQYF
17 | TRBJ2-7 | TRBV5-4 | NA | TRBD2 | TGTGCCAGCAGCCCACCCCTACAGCGGGGCGGGGCCTACGAGCAGTACTTC | CASSPPLQRGGAYEQYF
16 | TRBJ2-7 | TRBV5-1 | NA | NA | TGCGCCAGCAGCTTGTCTTTGGAGCCGCCTCCATACGAGCAGTACTTC | CASSLSLEPPPYEQYF
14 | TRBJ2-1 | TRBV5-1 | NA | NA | TGCGCCAGCAGGATGCTTATGGGTAACAATGAGCAGTTCTTC | CASRMLMGNNEQFF
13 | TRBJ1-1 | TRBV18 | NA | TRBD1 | TGTGCCAGCAGGACAGGGCTGAACACTGAAGCTTTCTTT | CASRTGLNTEAFF
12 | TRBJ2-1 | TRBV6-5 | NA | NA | TGTGCCAGCAGGCTAGTAGGCTATGAGCAGTTCTTC | CASRLVGYEQFF
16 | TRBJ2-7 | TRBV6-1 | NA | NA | TGTGCCAGCAGTGAAGAAGGGACTGTCGCTTGGTACGAGCAGTACTTC | CASSEEGTVAWYEQYF
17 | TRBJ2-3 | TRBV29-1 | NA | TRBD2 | TGCAGCGTTGCCCAGTTCGTACTAGCGGAAAGCACAGATACGCAGTATTTT | CSVAQFVLAESTDTQYF
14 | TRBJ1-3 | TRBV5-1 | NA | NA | TGCGCCAGCAGCTGGGAGGCGGCTGGAAACACCATATATTTT | CASSWEAAGNTIYF
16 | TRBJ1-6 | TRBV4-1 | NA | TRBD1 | TGCGCCAGCAGCCTAGCCCCGGGACAGTATAATTCACCCCTCCACTTT | CASSLAPGQYNSPLHF
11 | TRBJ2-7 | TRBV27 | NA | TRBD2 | TGTGCCAGCAGCCGGGGGGGCGAGCAGTACTTC | CASSRGGEQYF
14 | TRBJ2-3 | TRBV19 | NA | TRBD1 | TGTGCCAGTAGCGACAGGGGCGGCACAGATACGCAGTATTTT | CASSDRGGTDTQYF
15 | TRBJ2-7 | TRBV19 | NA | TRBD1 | TGTGCCAGTAGTATACAGACAGGGGGCTCCTACGAGCAGTACTTC | CASSIQTGGSYEQYF
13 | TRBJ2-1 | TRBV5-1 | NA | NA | TGCGCCAGCAGCCCGGACGCGAACAATGAGCAGTTCTTC | CASSPDANNEQFF
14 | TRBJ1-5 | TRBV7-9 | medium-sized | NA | TGTGCCAGCAGCTTAGGGGCAGGCAATCAGCCCCAGCATTTT | CASSLGAGNQPQHF
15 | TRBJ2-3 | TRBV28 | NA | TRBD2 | TGTGCCAGCGGCCGCGGGGGGACGAGCACAGATACGCAGTATTTT | CASGRGGTSTDTQYF
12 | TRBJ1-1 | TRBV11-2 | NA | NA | TGTGCCAGCAGCTTCCGGAGCACTGAAGCTTTCTTT | CASSFRSTEAFF
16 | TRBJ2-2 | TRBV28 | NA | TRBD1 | TGTGCCAGCACCCGTACCGGGACAGGGGGTAGGCGGGAGCTGTTTTTT | CASTRTGTGGRRELFF
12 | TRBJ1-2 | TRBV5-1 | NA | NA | TGCGCCAGCAGCCTGGGGCAATTGGGCTACACCTTC | CASSLGQLGYTF